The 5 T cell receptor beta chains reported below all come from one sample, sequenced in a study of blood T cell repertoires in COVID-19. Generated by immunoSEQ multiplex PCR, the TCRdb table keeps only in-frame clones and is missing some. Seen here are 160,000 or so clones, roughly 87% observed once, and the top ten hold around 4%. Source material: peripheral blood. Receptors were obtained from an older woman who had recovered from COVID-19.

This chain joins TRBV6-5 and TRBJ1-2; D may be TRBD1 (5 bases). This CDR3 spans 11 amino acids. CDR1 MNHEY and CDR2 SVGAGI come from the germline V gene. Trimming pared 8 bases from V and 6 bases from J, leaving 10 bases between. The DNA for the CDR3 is TGTGCCAGCGGCGGAGGGGATGGCTACACCTTC. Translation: CASGGGDGYTF.

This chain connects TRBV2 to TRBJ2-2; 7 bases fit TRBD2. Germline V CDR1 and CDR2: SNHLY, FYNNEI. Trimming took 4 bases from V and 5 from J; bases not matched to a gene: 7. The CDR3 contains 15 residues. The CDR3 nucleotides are TGTGCCAGCAGTGCCGGGGGAGGGCGGACCGGGGAGCTGTTTTTT. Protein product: CASSAGGGRTGELFF. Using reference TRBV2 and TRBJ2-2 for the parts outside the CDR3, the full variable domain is EPEVTQTPSHQVTQMGQEVILRCVPISNHLYFYWYRQILGQKVEFLVSFYNNEISEKSEIFDDQFSVERPDGSNFTLKIRSTKLEDSAMYFCASSAGGGRTGELFFGEGSRLTVL.

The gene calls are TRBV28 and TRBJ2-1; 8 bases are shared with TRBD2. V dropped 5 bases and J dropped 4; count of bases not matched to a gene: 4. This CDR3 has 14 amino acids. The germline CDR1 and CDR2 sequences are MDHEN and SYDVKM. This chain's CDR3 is CASSTGLVYNEQFF. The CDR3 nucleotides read TGTGCCAGCAGTACGGGACTAGTATACAATGAGCAGTTCTTC.

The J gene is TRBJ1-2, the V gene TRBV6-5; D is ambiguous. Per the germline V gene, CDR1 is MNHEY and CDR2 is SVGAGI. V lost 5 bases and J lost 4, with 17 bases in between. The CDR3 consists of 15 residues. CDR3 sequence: CASSNGGIALYGYTF. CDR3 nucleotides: TGTGCCAGCAGTAATGGCGGAATTGCCCTCTATGGCTACACCTTC.

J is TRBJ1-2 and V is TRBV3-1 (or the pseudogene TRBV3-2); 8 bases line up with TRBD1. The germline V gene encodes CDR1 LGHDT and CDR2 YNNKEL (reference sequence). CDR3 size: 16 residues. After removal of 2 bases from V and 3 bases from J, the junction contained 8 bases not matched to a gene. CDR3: CASSQRERTGYYGYTF. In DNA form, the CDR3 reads TGTGCCAGCAGCCAAAGAGAGCGGACAGGGTACTATGGCTACACCTTC.